The next 7 T cell receptor beta chains were all read from a single sample in a study of high-grade serous ovarian cancer treatment subgroups. Tumor samples were obtained before definitive surgery or chemotherapy. Profiling relied on immunoSEQ multiplex PCR, and the TCRdb table lists in-frame clones only, not all of them. The sample lists roughly 6,300 clones; more than 65% were seen once. The material sequenced was tumor tissue. Receptors originate from a human donor with high-grade serous ovarian cancer.

CDR3 coding DNA: TGTGCCAGCAGCTTATCACTAGCGGGAGGACAATACTACAATGAGCAGTTCTTC. Its protein product is CASSLSLAGGQYYNEQFF. The chain employs TRBV11-2 and TRBJ2-1; 12 bases align to TRBD2. V was clipped by 2 bases and J by 3 bases; unmatched bases: 8. Germline V gives CDR1 SGHAT, CDR2 FQNNGV. This CDR3 region has 18 residues.

The rearrangement uses TRBV5-1 and TRBJ2-7; 7 nucleotides match TRBD2. The junction had 11 bases not matched to a gene; V was cut back by 4 bases and J by 4 bases. The CDR3 runs 15 residues. CDR1 and CDR2 (germline): SGHRS, YFSETQ. The CDR3 DNA reads as TGCGCCAGCAGCCCCCGGACTAGAGCCTGGTACGAGCAGTACTTC. This sequence encodes CASSPRTRAWYEQYF. Using reference TRBV5-1 and TRBJ2-7 for the parts outside the CDR3, the full variable domain is KAGVTQTPRYLIKTRGQQVTLSCSPISGHRSVSWYQQTPGQGLQFLFEYFSETQRNKGNFPGRFSGRQFSNSRSEMNVSTLELGDSALYLCASSPRTRAWYEQYFGPGTRLTVT.

The gene calls are TRBV28 and TRBJ1-1; possibly TRBD1 for D (6 bases). Germline CDR1 is MDHEN and CDR2 is SYDVKM. CDR3 length equals 14 residues. Trimming stripped 2 bases from V and 7 bases from J, with 14 bases between. CDR3: CASSLRGSGGEAFF. As DNA, the CDR3 is TGTGCCAGCAGTTTAAGGGGGAGTGGAGGTGAAGCTTTCTTT.

The genes are TRBV27 and TRBJ2-7; 10 bases fit TRBD2. This CDR3 contains 14 residues. Germline CDR1 and CDR2: MNHEY and SMNVEV (reference sequence). J was trimmed by 4 bases and V by 10 bases; bases with no gene match: 10. The CDR3 sequence is CATRGLAGVYEQYF. The CDR3 coding sequence is TGTGCCACCCGGGGGCTAGCGGGAGTTTACGAGCAGTACTTC.

V gene TRBV6-1 combines with J gene TRBJ2-5; 13 positions agree with TRBD2. The germline CDR1 and CDR2 sequences are MNHNS and SASEGT. The CDR3 spans 15 residues. V lost 4 bases and J lost 5; bases outside the gene matches: 4. CDR3 nucleotides: TGTGCCAGCAGTGCGGGACTAGCGGGATTTGAGACCCAGTACTTC. This gives the protein CASSAGLAGFETQYF.

The V and J genes are TRBV11-2 and TRBJ1-1; D is undetermined. The CDR3 totals 16 residues. CDR1 and CDR2 (germline): SGHAT, FQNNGV. Trimming stripped 0 bases from V and 1 base from J, with 12 bases between. The CDR3 reads CASSLEMARRNTEAFF. DNA of the CDR3: TGTGCCAGCAGCTTAGAGATGGCCAGGAGGAACACTGAAGCTTTCTTT.

The genes are TRBV10-3 and TRBJ2-3, with D hard to call. Between the trimmed V and J ends, which lost 0 bases and 2 bases, there was a span of 12 bases. CDR1 and CDR2 (germline): ENHRY, SYGVKD. The CDR3 totals 16 residues. CDR3 coding DNA: TGTGCCATCAGTGAGTCGGGTAGGTGGGACACAGATACGCAGTATTTT. It specifies CAISESGRWDTDTQYF.